Each of the 18 T cell receptor beta chains below was sequenced from the same sample in a study of T cells in Graves' hyperthyroidism and ophthalmopathy. What was amplified from RNA transcripts were TCR beta CDR3 regions. First-round RT-PCR with HTBI primers amplified the TCR CDR3 region. Via MiXCR, TCRdb re-called the multiplex PCR reads, giving one row per CDR3 protein. In the table there are 200,000 to 250,000 distinct CDR3 sequences, 17% of which are singletons. Sequenced: blood. These receptors all come from a middle-aged man with Graves' hyperthyroidism.

This clonotype was seen many times. This chain joins TRBV29-1 and TRBJ2-3; 13 nucleotides match TRBD2. The CDR3 has 14 residues. Germline V gives CDR1 SQVTM, CDR2 ANQGSEA. DNA for the CDR3: TGCAGTGCCGTACTAGCGGGAGGGCCGAATACGCAGTATTTT. This sequence encodes CSAVLAGGPNTQYF.

This clonotype was recorded a few times. This sequence joins TRBV2 and TRBJ1-4; D remains unclear. Trimming removed 0 bases at V and 8 bases at J, with 13 bases between. CDR1 is SNHLY and CDR2 is FYNNEI in the germline V gene. The CDR3 totals 15 residues. Written as DNA, the CDR3 is TGTGCCAGCAGTGAAGCAGACCAAACTGGGGAAAAACTGTTTTTT. Translated: CASSEADQTGEKLFF.

This clonotype was picked up many times. This sequence joins TRBV30 and TRBJ2-7; tentatively, D is TRBD1 (6 bases). The CDR3 totals 12 residues. V shed 3 bases and J shed 7 bases, with 13 bases lying between them. CDR1 GTSNPN and CDR2 SVGIG come from the germline V gene (reference sequence). CDR3 sequence: CAWRGPRGEQYF. The CDR3 region has the DNA TGTGCCTGGAGAGGCCCTAGGGGGGAGCAGTACTTC.

This clonotype was seen at least ten times. The chain joins TRBV28 to TRBJ2-1, with D possibly being TRBD2 (6 bases). The CDR3 loop spans 14 amino acids. Trimming removed 5 bases from V and 8 bases from J, with 16 bases in between. Looked up from germline, CDR1 is MDHEN and CDR2 is SYDVKM. DNA of the CDR3: TGTGCCAGCAGTGTCCCGGGGGAGTCCTATGAGCAGTTCTTC. Its protein is CASSVPGESYEQFF.

This clonotype was detected ten times or more. The V and J genes are TRBV20-1 and TRBJ2-1; tentatively, D is TRBD2 (6 bases). The CDR3 has 12 amino acids. Germline CDR1 reads DFQATT; CDR2 reads SNEGSKA (reference sequence). V was clipped by 3 bases and J by 13 bases, with 16 bases between them. The DNA of the CDR3 is TGCAGTGCTAGTGCCCCTCGGGGGAATCAGTTCTTC. Amino acid sequence: CSASAPRGNQFF.

The rearrangement links TRBV5-1 to TRBJ1-1; D remains ambiguous. This CDR3 contains 13 residues. Germline-derived CDR1 and CDR2 are SGHRS and YFSETQ. V was clipped by 1 base and J by 4 bases, with 8 bases between them. Here the CDR3 DNA reads TGCGCCAGCAGCTTGAAACGGACCACTGAAGCTTTCTTT. It specifies CASSLKRTTEAFF.

In this sample, this clonotype turned up a few times. This sequence joins TRBV30 and TRBJ1-2, with D uncertain. V lost 0 bases and J lost 6, with 11 bases in between. Germline-derived CDR1 and CDR2 are GTSNPN and SVGIG (reference sequence). The CDR3 spans 13 residues. CDR3 DNA sequence: TGTGCCTGGAGTGTAGTACTGCTTAATGGCTACACCTTC. Encoded protein: CAWSVVLLNGYTF.

In this sample, this clonotype turned up many times. The V gene is TRBV12-3 or TRBV12-4, the J gene TRBJ2-3, with D perhaps being TRBD1 or TRBD2 (5 bases each). Trimming took off 3 bases at V and 6 bases at J, with 13 bases between the two ends. This CDR3 has 14 amino acids. The CDR3 DNA follows: TGTGCCAGCAGTTTTGGGTCATGGGGGGATACGCAGTATTTT. This codes for CASSFGSWGDTQYF.

The chain employs TRBV4-2 and TRBJ2-3; TRBD1 or TRBD2 may be the D gene (5 bases each). V was pared by 5 bases and J by 0 bases, with 9 bases between. The germline V gene encodes CDR1 LGHNA and CDR2 YNFKEQ. CDR3 length: 14 amino acids. CDR3 sequence (DNA): TGTGCCAGCAGCTGGGACCGTAGCACAGATACGCAGTATTTT. Amino acid sequence: CASSWDRSTDTQYF.

This clonotype was seen ten or more times. The V and J genes are TRBV11-2 and TRBJ2-2, with TRBD2 matching 10 bases. This CDR3 comprises 16 residues. The V gene's germline CDR1 is SGHAT and CDR2 FQNNGV. The junction had 6 bases not matched to a gene; V was cut back by 5 bases and J by 3 bases. The CDR3 bases are TGTGCCAGCAGCCTAAGACTAGCGGGTGACACCGGGGAGCTGTTTTTT. This gives the protein CASSLRLAGDTGELFF.

This clonotype showed up many times. The chain joins TRBV7-9 to TRBJ2-3, with D maybe TRBD2 (5 bases). The CDR3 length is 15 residues. Germline-derived CDR1 and CDR2 are SEHNR and FQNEAQ (reference sequence). The V end was cut by 5 bases, the J end by 2 bases, with 14 bases between. The CDR3 bases are TGTGCCAGCAGCCCTTGGACTGGGAACACAGATACGCAGTATTTT. It yields the protein CASSPWTGNTDTQYF. Together with reference TRBV7-9 and TRBJ2-3, the CDR3 gives the full variable domain: DTGVSQNPRHKITKRGQNVTFRCDPISEHNRLYWYRQTLGQGPEFLTYFQNEAQLEKSRLLSDRFSAERPKGSFSTLEIQRTEQGDSAMYLCASSPWTGNTDTQYFGPGTRLTVL.

The chain combines TRBV5-1 with TRBJ2-2; TRBD2 aligns across 7 bases. The germline gives CDR1 SGHRS, CDR2 YFSETQ. Trimming at V came to 6 bases and at J to 4 bases, leaving 9 bases not matched to a gene. The CDR3 length is 15 residues. In DNA form, the CDR3 reads TGCGCCAGCAAGTCTGGATGGGGGGGCACCGGGGAGCTGTTTTTT. It codes for CASKSGWGGTGELFF.

Many counts were recorded for this clonotype. This chain connects TRBV3-1 to TRBJ2-5; 8 bases are a match to TRBD2. The CDR3 has 15 residues. Germline V lookup: CDR1 LGHDT, CDR2 YNNKEL (reference sequence). J lost 5 bases, V lost 2 bases, and 7 bases had no gene match. CDR3 nucleotides: TGTGCCAGCAGCCAACCACGGGAGGGCCCGGAGACCCAGTACTTC. This encodes CASSQPREGPETQYF.

There are many counts of this clonotype. The chain carries TRBV4-3 and TRBJ2-3; D not certain. The V end lost 0 bases, the J end lost 6 bases, and 16 bases lay between the germline ends. Germline values: CDR1 LGHNA, CDR2 YSLEER. The CDR3 has 16 residues. CDR3 amino acids: CASSQDPASSSDTQYF. In nucleotides, the CDR3 is TGCGCCAGCAGCCAAGATCCGGCTAGTAGTTCGGATACGCAGTATTTT.

There are a few counts of this clonotype. The J gene is TRBJ2-1, the V gene TRBV11-3; D perhaps matches TRBD1 (6 bases). The CDR3 runs to 21 residues. Germline loops: CDR1 SGHNT, CDR2 YENEEA. Trimming shortened V by 3 bases and J by 5 bases, and 32 bases separated the two germline ends. CDR3 sequence reads: CASSFPLDGDKLDKSNNEQFF. The CDR3 DNA reads TGTGCCAGCAGCTTTCCCTTAGATGGGGACAAGTTAGACAAGTCAAACAATGAGCAGTTCTTC.

V usage is TRBV6-1 and J usage is TRBJ1-2, with D possibly TRBD1 on 6 matching bases. V was shortened by 10 bases and J by 8 bases, with 20 bases between the two germline ends. From germline, CDR1 is MNHNS and CDR2 SASEGT. The CDR3 runs 13 residues. The CDR3 protein is CATSLQTGGGYTF. The CDR3 DNA sequence: TGTGCCACCTCTCTTCAGACAGGAGGAGGCTACACCTTC.

This clonotype was recorded many times. CDR3 amino acids: CASSLSDFGETQYF. The CDR3, as DNA: TGTGCCAGCAGCTTATCCGACTTCGGAGAGACCCAGTACTTC. The rearrangement links TRBV11-2 to TRBJ2-5; unclear D gene. The CDR3 loop spans 14 amino acids. Germline V CDR1 and CDR2: SGHAT, FQNNGV. Deletions cut 2 bases from V and 4 bases from J, with 11 bases between.

The CDR3 coding sequence is TGCGCCAGCAGCCCACGACAGAACACCGGGGAGCTGTTTTTT. Translated, it gives CASSPRQNTGELFF. The chain is built from TRBV5-1 and TRBJ2-2, with D uncertain. From germline, CDR1 is SGHRS and CDR2 YFSETQ. The CDR3 runs to 14 residues. Between the trimmed V and J ends, which lost 4 bases and 1 base, there was a span of 8 bases. Filled out from reference TRBV5-1 and TRBJ2-2, the complete variable domain reads KAGVTQTPRYLIKTRGQQVTLSCSPISGHRSVSWYQQTPGQGLQFLFEYFSETQRNKGNFPGRFSGRQFSNSRSEMNVSTLELGDSALYLCASSPRQNTGELFFGEGSRLTVL.